This passage covers 13 T cell receptor beta chains from one sample sequenced in a study of cytomegalovirus exposure and HLA in healthy donors. Amplification used 60 Vbeta primers and 13 Jbeta primers. The method was immunoSEQ multiplex PCR; TCRdb's version includes in-frame clones alone and lacks a portion of them. The sample lists around 84,000 clones; around 80% were seen once. Sequenced: PBMCs. Receptors originate from a human donor in good health.

This clone was counted a single time. The chain has TRBV30 and TRBJ2-5; 14 bases map to TRBD2. Germline CDR1 is GTSNPN and CDR2 is SVGIG (reference sequence). The CDR3 has 18 amino acids. The ends lost 5 bases at V and 2 bases at J; junction bases unmatched: 13. The CDR3 sequence is CAWASGTSGGLIQETQYF. CDR3 bases: TGTGCCTGGGCTTCCGGGACTAGCGGGGGACTGATTCAAGAGACCCAGTACTTC.

This chain connects TRBV2 to TRBJ2-1; 12 positions match TRBD2. The CDR3 loop spans 15 amino acids. Trimming removed 6 bases from V and 5 bases from J; junction bases left unmatched: 5. From germline, CDR1 is SNHLY and CDR2 FYNNEI. CDR3 region: CASRWASGGDNEQFF. Written as DNA, the CDR3 is TGTGCCAGCAGGTGGGCTAGCGGGGGGGACAATGAGCAGTTCTTC. The complete variable domain, with remaining parts taken from reference TRBV2 and TRBJ2-1, reads EPEVTQTPSHQVTQMGQEVILRCVPISNHLYFYWYRQILGQKVEFLVSFYNNEISEKSEIFDDQFSVERPDGSNFTLKIRSTKLEDSAMYFCASRWASGGDNEQFFGPGTRLTVL.

This clone was counted between two and nine times. V is TRBV4-3 and J is TRBJ1-5; 7 bases line up with TRBD1. The V gene's germline CDR1 is LGHNA and CDR2 YSLEER. There are 13 residues in the CDR3. Trimming cost V 3 bases and J 4 bases; bases outside gene matches: 0. The DNA for the CDR3 is TGCGCCAGCAGCCAGACAGGGAATCAGCCCCAGCATTTT. Its translation: CASSQTGNQPQHF.

The rearrangement uses TRBV7-9 and TRBJ2-7; D unresolved. The V end lost 1 base, the J end lost 6 bases, and 4 bases lay between the germline ends. The CDR3 totals 11 residues. CDR1 and CDR2 from the germline V gene are SEHNR and FQNEAQ (reference sequence). This CDR3 reads CASSLGPEQYF. CDR3 DNA sequence: TGTGCCAGCAGCTTAGGGCCCGAGCAGTACTTC.

This chain uses TRBV2 with TRBJ1-1; D gene uncertain. Germline lookup yields CDR1 SNHLY and CDR2 FYNNEI. V was shortened by 4 bases and J by 2 bases, with 8 bases between the two germline ends. This CDR3 is 13 amino acids long. CDR3 nucleotides: TGTGCCAGCAGTGGTACGAGAAACACTGAAGCTTTCTTT. The encoded protein is CASSGTRNTEAFF. Variable domain in full (rest from reference TRBV2 and TRBJ1-1): EPEVTQTPSHQVTQMGQEVILRCVPISNHLYFYWYRQILGQKVEFLVSFYNNEISEKSEIFDDQFSVERPDGSNFTLKIRSTKLEDSAMYFCASSGTRNTEAFFGQGTRLTVV.

The DNA for the CDR3 is TGCAGCGTCCGGTTCCGGCCGGGACAGGCCTACGAGCAGTACTTC. It codes for CSVRFRPGQAYEQYF. The chain employs TRBV29-1 and TRBJ2-7; 8 positions match TRBD1. The V gene's germline CDR1 is SQVTM and CDR2 ANQGSEA. This CDR3 contains 15 residues. The V and J ends lost 6 bases and 2 bases, in that order; junction bases with no gene match: 12.

The CDR3 protein is CASSSRGTYNSPLHF. Written as DNA, the CDR3 is TGTGCCAGCAGTTCACGGGGAACCTATAATTCACCCCTCCACTTT. The chain carries TRBV28 and TRBJ1-6; D not resolved. Germline lookup yields CDR1 MDHEN and CDR2 SYDVKM. This CDR3 comprises 15 residues. The V gene lost 4 bases and the J gene lost 2 bases, with 9 bases spanning the gap.

The V call is TRBV5-1, the J call TRBJ2-7; D might be TRBD1 (5 bases). V was cut by 0 bases and J by 3 bases, with 16 bases left in between. The CDR3 sequence is 16 residues long. Germline CDR1 SGHRS, CDR2 YFSETQ. The CDR3 sequence is CASSLGGRPFIYEQYF. The CDR3 nucleotides read TGCGCCAGCAGCTTGGGGGGCAGGCCTTTTATCTACGAGCAGTACTTC.

As regards this clone: Its ends do not fully match the called genes, so a read error is possible. The chain couples TRBV7-9 to TRBJ2-7, with D perhaps TRBD1 (6 bases). The CDR3 runs to 12 residues. CDR1 and CDR2 from the germline V gene are SEHNR and FQNEAQ (reference sequence). The CDR3: CSSSLDSYEQYF. CDR3 sequence (DNA): TGTTCCAGCAGCTTGGACAGCTACGAGCAGTACTTC.

V and J are TRBV4-2 and TRBJ1-1; the D gene is possibly TRBD1 (6 bases). Germline V gene data show CDR1 as LGHNA and CDR2 as YNFKEQ. Between the trimmed V and J ends, which lost 2 bases and 1 base, there was a span of 11 bases. This CDR3 is built from 15 residues. CDR3 region: CASSQPGTSNTEAFF. The CDR3 nucleotides read TGTGCCAGCAGCCAACCCGGGACATCGAACACTGAAGCTTTCTTT.

The V and J genes are TRBV4-1 and TRBJ2-1; D gene uncertain. The CDR3 runs 12 residues. The V gene lost 4 bases and the J gene lost 8 bases, with 9 bases spanning the gap. The germline CDR1 and CDR2 sequences are MGHRA and YSYEKL. The CDR3 region is CASSRFGDEQFF. CDR3 sequence (DNA): TGCGCCAGCAGCCGCTTCGGAGATGAGCAGTTCTTC.

The chain couples TRBV5-1 to TRBJ2-5, with D possibly TRBD2 on 5 matching bases. The CDR3 totals 13 residues. Trimming removed 1 base at V and 5 bases at J, with 9 bases between. The germline V gene has CDR1 SGHRS and CDR2 YFSETQ. CDR3 sequence reads: CASSLQERETQYF. CDR3 DNA sequence: TGCGCCAGCAGCTTGCAGGAGCGGGAGACCCAGTACTTC.

This chain joins TRBV18 and TRBJ2-3, with D possibly TRBD1 on 6 matching bases. The CDR3 totals 14 residues. Per germline, CDR1 KGHSH and CDR2 LQKENI. The V end was cut by 2 bases, the J end by 1 base, with 7 bases between. The CDR3 region is CASSPNRGTDTQYF. CDR3 nucleotide sequence: TGTGCCAGCTCACCAAACAGGGGCACAGATACGCAGTATTTT.